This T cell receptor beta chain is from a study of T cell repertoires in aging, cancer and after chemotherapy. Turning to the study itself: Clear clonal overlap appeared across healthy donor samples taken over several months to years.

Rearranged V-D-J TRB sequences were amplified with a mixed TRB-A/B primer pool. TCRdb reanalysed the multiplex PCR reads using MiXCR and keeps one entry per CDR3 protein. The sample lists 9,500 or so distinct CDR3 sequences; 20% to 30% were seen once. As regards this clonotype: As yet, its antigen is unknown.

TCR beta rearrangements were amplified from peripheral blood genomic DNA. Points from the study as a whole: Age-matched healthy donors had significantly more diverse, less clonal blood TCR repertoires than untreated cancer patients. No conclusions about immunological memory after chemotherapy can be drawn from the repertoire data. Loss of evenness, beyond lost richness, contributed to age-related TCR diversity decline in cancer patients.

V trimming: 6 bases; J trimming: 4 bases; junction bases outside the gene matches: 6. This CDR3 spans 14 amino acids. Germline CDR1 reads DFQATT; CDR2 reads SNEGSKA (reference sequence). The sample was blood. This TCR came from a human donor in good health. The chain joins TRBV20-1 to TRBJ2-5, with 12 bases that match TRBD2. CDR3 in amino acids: CSATSGGRLETQYF. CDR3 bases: TGCAGTGCCACTAGCGGGGGGCGTTTAGAGACCCAGTACTTC.